The 22 T cell receptor beta chains presented below share a single source sample, sequenced in a study of control samples from healthy donors and cancer patients. Generated by immunoSEQ multiplex PCR, the TCRdb table keeps only in-frame clones and is missing some. The sample lists some 150,000 clones, more than 85% occurring once. Sequencing was carried out using blood. These receptors all come from a man aged 45 to 65 in good health.

The chain links TRBV11-2 to TRBJ1-2; the match to TRBD1 covers 9 bases. Germline values: CDR1 SGHAT, CDR2 FQNNGV. With 0 bases clipped from V and 0 bases from J, the junction kept 8 bases outside the gene matches. This CDR3 contains 18 residues. For the CDR3, the DNA is TGTGCCAGCAGCTTAGATCGGGGGACAGGGAATACTAACTATGGCTACACCTTC. Protein: CASSLDRGTGNTNYGYTF. The full variable domain, completed using reference TRBV11-2 and TRBJ1-2, is EAGVAQSPRYKIIEKRQSVAFWCNPISGHATLYWYQQILGQGPKLLIQFQNNGVVDDSQLPKDRFSAERLKGVDSTLKIQPAKLEDSAVYLCASSLDRGTGNTNYGYTFGSGTRLTVV.

This clone appeared a single time. The gene calls are TRBV9 and TRBJ2-3, with 9 bases matching TRBD2. This CDR3 is built from 14 residues. Per the germline V gene, CDR1 is SGDLS and CDR2 is YYNGEE. The ends lost 0 bases at V and 7 bases at J; junction bases unmatched: 3. The CDR3 nucleotides read TGTGCCAGCAGCGTAGACCTAGCGGGGTATACGCAGTATTTT. It yields the protein CASSVDLAGYTQYF. The whole variable domain, remainder taken from reference TRBV9 and TRBJ2-3, is DSGVTQTPKHLITATGQRVTLRCSPRSGDLSVYWYQQSLDQGLQFLIQYYNGEERAKGNILERFSAQQFPDLHSELNLSSLELGDSALYFCASSVDLAGYTQYFGPGTRLTVL.

V is TRBV28 and J is TRBJ1-1; no reliable D call. Trimming left V 5 bases short and J 1 base short, with 2 bases between. Germline V lookup: CDR1 MDHEN, CDR2 SYDVKM. The CDR3 is made up of 11 amino acids. The CDR3 protein is CASSTNTEAFF. Written as DNA, the CDR3 is TGTGCCAGCAGTACGAACACTGAAGCTTTCTTT.

V is TRBV2 and J is TRBJ2-3; no firm D call. Trimming took 1 base from V and 3 from J, leaving 14 bases between them. The CDR3 contains 16 residues. Germline V CDR1 and CDR2: SNHLY, FYNNEI. CDR3 DNA: TGTGCCAGCAGTGAAGATGGGCGGACCAGAACAGATACGCAGTATTTT. It specifies CASSEDGRTRTDTQYF. Looking up the rest from reference TRBV2 and TRBJ2-3 gives the full variable domain: EPEVTQTPSHQVTQMGQEVILRCVPISNHLYFYWYRQILGQKVEFLVSFYNNEISEKSEIFDDQFSVERPDGSNFTLKIRSTKLEDSAMYFCASSEDGRTRTDTQYFGPGTRLTVL.

The V call is TRBV7-2, the J call TRBJ2-2; 8 positions match TRBD2. The CDR3 sequence is 17 residues long. J lost 2 bases, V lost 7 bases, and 12 bases had no gene match. CDR1 is SGHTA, CDR2 FQGNSA, per germline. The CDR3 spells CASTFPSGSRNTGELFF. CDR3 DNA: TGTGCCAGCACCTTTCCGAGCGGGAGTCGAAACACCGGGGAGCTGTTTTTT.

This clone came up a few times. This sequence joins TRBV19 and TRBJ1-5; D remains unclear. Looked up from germline, CDR1 is LNHDA and CDR2 is SQIVND (reference sequence). This CDR3 is 12 amino acids long. V was cut by 6 bases and J by 7 bases, with 10 bases left in between. CDR3 coding DNA: TGTGCCAGTAGGCGGATTGGGCAGCCCCAGCATTTT. As protein: CASRRIGQPQHF.

The gene calls are TRBV18 and TRBJ1-1, with 9 bases fitting TRBD1. This CDR3 is 16 amino acids long. In germline, CDR1 is KGHSH, CDR2 LQKENI. With 6 bases clipped from V and 4 bases from J, the junction kept 12 bases outside the gene matches. The CDR3 loop is CASSPGQGIRRTEAFF. The DNA of the CDR3 is TGTGCCAGCTCTCCAGGACAGGGGATCAGGCGCACTGAAGCTTTCTTT.

The chain joins TRBV14 to TRBJ2-7; D gene uncertain. The CDR3 loop spans 14 amino acids. V gave up 2 bases and J gave up 2 bases, with 10 bases separating them. In germline, CDR1 is SGHDN, CDR2 FVKESK. This chain's CDR3 is CASSQPEFPYEQYF. The CDR3 DNA is TGTGCCAGCAGCCAACCTGAGTTCCCCTACGAGCAGTACTTC.

The chain combines TRBV10-3 with TRBJ2-5; D ambiguous. V was clipped by 3 bases and J by 5 bases, with 10 bases between them. The CDR3 is 13 amino acids. Per germline, CDR1 ENHRY and CDR2 SYGVKD. DNA of the CDR3: TGTGCCATCAGTGACTTAGACGGGGAGACCCAGTACTTC. Translation: CAISDLDGETQYF.

The chain uses TRBV19 and TRBJ1-2; 7 nucleotides agree with TRBD1. The germline V gene has CDR1 LNHDA and CDR2 SQIVND (reference sequence). Trimming cost V 6 bases and J 0 bases; bases outside gene matches: 4. The CDR3 extends over 14 amino acids. Here the CDR3 DNA reads TGTGCCAGTAGCCCAGACAGGGCTAACTATGGCTACACCTTC. It translates to CASSPDRANYGYTF.

The chain employs TRBV3-1 (or the pseudogene TRBV3-2) and TRBJ2-7; 7 bases match TRBD2. Per the germline V gene, CDR1 is LGHDT and CDR2 is YNNKEL (reference sequence). V lost 3 bases, J lost 6 bases, and 11 bases stayed unmatched. The CDR3 has 15 amino acids. In DNA form, the CDR3 reads TGTGCCAGCAGCCATGCCGGGAGGACGGTGGGCGAGCAGTACTTC. Its protein product is CASSHAGRTVGEQYF.

The V gene is TRBV12-3 or TRBV12-4, the J gene TRBJ2-1, with a tentative D call TRBD2 (6 bases). V was clipped by 4 bases and J by 9 bases, with 10 bases between them. CDR3 length equals 12 residues. CDR3 loop: CASSSQGLEQFF. Written as DNA, the CDR3 is TGTGCCAGCAGTTCCCAGGGACTTGAGCAGTTCTTC.

The chain joins TRBV3-1 (or the pseudogene TRBV3-2) to TRBJ2-1; TRBD2 matches 10 bases. Germline V gives CDR1 LGHDT, CDR2 YNNKEL (reference sequence). Trimming at V came to 3 bases and at J to 5 bases, leaving 10 bases not matched to a gene. This CDR3 has 17 amino acids. The CDR3 DNA reads as TGTGCCAGCAGCCACTCCATAGCGGGAGGCTCGAACAATGAGCAGTTCTTC. It codes for CASSHSIAGGSNNEQFF.

This chain joins TRBV10-1 and TRBJ1-4, with TRBD1 as a possible D gene (5 bases). This CDR3 comprises 14 residues. Germline V CDR1 and CDR2: WNHNN, SYGVQD (reference sequence). The V gene lost 0 bases and the J gene lost 6 bases, with 8 bases spanning the gap. CDR3 DNA: TGCGCCAGCAGTGAGTCGGGACCGCATGAAAAACTGTTTTTT. Translation gives CASSESGPHEKLFF.

The chain carries TRBV30 and TRBJ1-2, with D unclear. Germline V gives CDR1 GTSNPN, CDR2 SVGIG (reference sequence). The V and J ends lost 3 bases and 8 bases respectively, with 13 bases between them. This CDR3 spans 12 amino acids. CDR3 sequence reads: CAWSLRSWGYTF. Written as DNA, the CDR3 is TGTGCCTGGAGCCTCCGTAGTTGGGGCTACACCTTC.

The V gene is TRBV5-1, the J gene TRBJ2-7; tentative D call: TRBD2 (6 bases). The V gene lost 4 bases and the J gene lost 2 bases, with 13 bases spanning the gap. CDR1 SGHRS and CDR2 YFSETQ come from the germline V gene. The length of the CDR3 is 14 residues. For the CDR3, the DNA is TGCGCCAGCAGCGCGGGACTTCAAGCCTACGAGCAGTACTTC. Translation: CASSAGLQAYEQYF.

The CDR3 DNA follows: TGTGCCAGCAGCCGCAAACTAGCGGGAGGGCCAGACACCGGGGAGCTGTTTTTT. This sequence encodes CASSRKLAGGPDTGELFF. V is TRBV4-2 and J is TRBJ2-2; 13 nucleotides line up with TRBD2. This CDR3 spans 18 amino acids. The ends lost 4 bases at V and 3 bases at J; junction bases unmatched: 8. Germline-derived CDR1 and CDR2 are LGHNA and YNFKEQ.

In this sample, this clone turned up once. The chain carries TRBV21-1 and TRBJ1-5; the tabulated D call, TRBD1, remains unverified against the DNA. TRBV21-1 is listed as a pseudogene. This CDR3 has 15 residues. The CDR3 here is CASSRGQGFSQPQHF. The CDR3 DNA reads TGTGCCAGCAGCAGAGGACAGGGTTTTAGTCAGCCCCAGCATTTT.

The chain has TRBV28 and TRBJ1-4; D ambiguous. Trimming stripped 2 bases from V and 10 bases from J, with 11 bases between. The CDR3 consists of 13 residues. Germline V lookup: CDR1 MDHEN, CDR2 SYDVKM. The CDR3: CASSLIQAPKLFF. The CDR3 nucleotides read TGTGCCAGCAGTTTAATCCAGGCTCCAAAACTGTTTTTT.

This chain links TRBV28 with TRBJ2-1; 8 bases are a match to TRBD2. In germline, CDR1 is MDHEN, CDR2 SYDVKM. There are 15 residues in the CDR3. Trimming at V came to 5 bases and at J to 6 bases, leaving 9 bases not matched to a gene. CDR3: CASSPGTRIVNEQFF. CDR3 DNA sequence: TGTGCCAGCAGTCCCGGGACTAGGATTGTCAATGAGCAGTTCTTC.

V gene TRBV29-1 combines with J gene TRBJ2-2; D is possibly TRBD1 or TRBD2 (5 bases each). The CDR3 totals 12 residues. The germline V gene has CDR1 SQVTM and CDR2 ANQGSEA. CDR3 coding DNA: TGCAGTGGGGGAACGGACACCGGGGAGCTGTTTTTT. Its translation is CSGGTDTGELFF.

The J gene is TRBJ2-4, the V gene TRBV28; 10 nucleotides line up with TRBD2. V trimming: 6 bases; J trimming: 4 bases; junction bases outside the gene matches: 12. CDR3 size: 17 residues. Germline V gene data show CDR1 as MDHEN and CDR2 as SYDVKM. CDR3 bases: TGTGCCAGCAGAGCAGTGGGGCTAGCGGGAGTAAAAAACATTCAGTACTTC. The encoded protein is CASRAVGLAGVKNIQYF.